The entry below describes one T cell receptor (beta chain). No antigen is known for it. Germline CDR1 SQVTM, CDR2 ANQGSEA. Trimming removed 6 bases at V and 5 bases at J, with 20 bases between. The CDR3 sequence is 14 residues long. This sample is part of a study of T cell responses to AZD1222 COVID-19 vaccine. Study findings and constraints: At 160-218 and 743-854, vaccine-associated CD4 TCRs were dominant, and they spanned spike.

The data were produced by immunoSEQ multiplex PCR, yet TCRdb's version contains in-frame clones alone and is incomplete. The sample lists over 100,000 clones; roughly 93% were seen once. Here the sequenced sample was peripheral blood, taken 28 days after the second AZD1222 dose. The J gene is TRBJ2-7, the V gene TRBV29-1; either TRBD1 or TRBD2 may fit D (5 bases each). This TCR derives from an adult who received the AZD1222 COVID-19 vaccine. The CDR3 loop reads CSVADNPRGDEQYF. CDR3 in DNA: TGCAGCGTGGCGGACAACCCACGGGGTGACGAGCAGTACTTC.